The 24 T cell receptor beta chains reported below all come from one sample, sequenced in a study of cytomegalovirus exposure and HLA in healthy donors. Amplification used 60 Vbeta primers and 13 Jbeta primers. TCRdb's table, derived via immunoSEQ multiplex PCR, lists solely in-frame clones and lacks some. This sample has around 200,000 clones, with 75% to 85% found just once. The sample consisted of PBMCs. The receptor source for this set is a woman in her fifties or sixties in good health and CMV-seropositive.

The chain recombines TRBV5-8 with TRBJ1-5; D gene ambiguous. Trimming cost V 4 bases and J 6 bases, with 8 bases left between them. Germline assignment: CDR1 SGHTS and CDR2 YDEGEE. This CDR3 is 12 amino acids long. The CDR3 DNA follows: TGTGCCAGCAGCCCTCCGGGTCAGCCCCAGCATTTT. This translates into CASSPPGQPQHF.

The V call is TRBV2, the J call TRBJ2-7; 7 bases are a match to TRBD1. CDR3 length: 14 amino acids. CDR1 SNHLY and CDR2 FYNNEI come from the germline V gene. Unmatched junction bases numbered 5, after V lost 6 bases and J lost 0 bases. CDR3 region: CASRPRQGSYEQYF. Here the CDR3 DNA reads TGTGCCAGCAGACCCAGACAGGGCTCCTACGAGCAGTACTTC.

In regard to this clone: At one boundary the junction diverges from the germline segment, which might be a read error. Other DNA sequences within the sample encode an identical CDR3. V usage is TRBV6-1 and J usage is TRBJ2-5, with a weak D call TRBD1 (6 bases). CDR1 is MNHNS, CDR2 SASEGT, per germline. This CDR3 region has 14 residues. The CDR3: CASSGHREKETQYF. Written as DNA, the CDR3 is TGTGCCAGCAGTGGCCACAGGGAGAAGGAGACCCAATACTTC.

This chain joins TRBV19 and TRBJ2-6; the match to TRBD1 covers 7 bases. The CDR3 loop spans 14 amino acids. J lost 4 bases, V lost 11 bases, and 8 bases had no gene match. Germline CDR1 LNHDA, CDR2 SQIVND (reference sequence). CDR3 bases: TGTGCCTGCCAACAGGGGACCGGGGCCAACGTCCTGACTTTC. Amino acids: CACQQGTGANVLTF.

This clone was seen just once. The chain is built from TRBV7-9 and TRBJ1-2, with a tentative D call TRBD1 (5 bases). The V end was cut by 2 bases, the J end by 10 bases, with 29 bases between. Germline V gives CDR1 SEHNR, CDR2 FQNEAQ (reference sequence). This CDR3 contains 18 residues. The CDR3: CASSLKRGYSGGREDYTF. The CDR3 region has the DNA TGTGCCAGCAGCTTAAAACGGGGTTACAGCGGGGGACGGGAGGACTACACCTTC.

The chain couples TRBV6-4 to TRBJ1-2; D ambiguous. Trimming pared 6 bases from V and 8 bases from J, leaving 19 bases between. This CDR3 region has 14 residues. Germline CDR1 is MRHNA and CDR2 is SNTAGT. CDR3 region: CASSPSTFPRGYTF. CDR3 DNA sequence: TGTGCCAGCAGCCCCTCTACTTTCCCTAGAGGCTACACCTTC.

This chain uses TRBV11-2 with TRBJ2-1; 7 bases fit TRBD1. This CDR3 contains 15 residues. V gave up 4 bases and J gave up 4 bases; unmatched junction bases: 7. The germline V gene encodes CDR1 SGHAT and CDR2 FQNNGV. The CDR3 DNA is TGTGCCAGCAGCTCTGACAGGGTAGGGTACAATGAGCAGTTCTTC. It translates to CASSSDRVGYNEQFF.

The chain joins TRBV27 to TRBJ1-6, with a possible D match to TRBD1 (6 bases). This CDR3 spans 15 amino acids. With 4 bases removed from V and 7 bases from J, the gap between germline ends came to 14 bases. Germline lookup yields CDR1 MNHEY and CDR2 SMNVEV (reference sequence). The CDR3 DNA sequence: TGTGCCAGCAGTTCCGGACAGAGGAGGAATTCACCCCTCCACTTT. This gives the protein CASSSGQRRNSPLHF.

A few counts support this clone. The CDR3 loop reads CATSRAPGQTDTQYF. The DNA of the CDR3 is TGTGCCACCAGCAGGGCTCCGGGACAGACAGATACGCAGTATTTT. The V gene is TRBV15, the J gene TRBJ2-3; 7 nucleotides agree with TRBD1. CDR1 and CDR2 (germline): LNHNV, YYDKDF (reference sequence). After removal of 3 bases from V and 3 bases from J, the junction contained 6 bases not matched to a gene. CDR3 size: 15 residues.

The gene calls are TRBV30 and TRBJ1-6; TRBD1 matches 8 bases. Germline trimming cut 1 base from V and 6 bases from J; bases unmatched to any gene: 8. The CDR3 is 16 amino acids. Per germline, CDR1 GTSNPN and CDR2 SVGIG (reference sequence). The CDR3 nucleotides read TGTGCCTGGAGTGGTCCCGGGACAGGCGTTAATTCACCCCTCCACTTT. Translation gives CAWSGPGTGVNSPLHF. The full variable domain, its missing parts supplied by reference TRBV30 and TRBJ1-6, is SQTIHQWPATLVQPVGSPLSLECTVEGTSNPNLYWYRQAAGRGLQLLFYSVGIGQISSEVPQNLSASRPQDRQFILSSKKLLLSDSGFYLCAWSGPGTGVNSPLHFGNGTRLTVT.

The DNA of the CDR3 is TGTGCCAGCAGCTTTGAACAGGGGGCCCAGCCCCAGCATTTT. It yields the protein CASSFEQGAQPQHF. This chain links TRBV7-2 with TRBJ1-5, with 9 bases fitting TRBD1. CDR3 length equals 14 residues. The V gene end was trimmed by 3 bases and the J gene end by 7 bases; junction bases not matched to a gene: 4. CDR1 is SGHTA, CDR2 FQGNSA, per germline. The full variable domain, with the rest looked up from reference TRBV7-2 and TRBJ1-5, is GAGVSQSPSNKVTEKGKDVELRCDPISGHTALYWYRQSLGQGLEFLIYFQGNSAPDKSGLPSDRFSAERTGGSVSTLTIQRTQQEDSAVYLCASSFEQGAQPQHFGDGTRLSIL.

J is TRBJ2-3 and V is TRBV18, with TRBD1 as a possible D gene (6 bases). Trimming pared 3 bases from V and 0 bases from J, leaving 13 bases between. Per germline, CDR1 KGHSH and CDR2 LQKENI. The CDR3 sequence is 16 residues long. In nucleotides, the CDR3 is TGTGCCAGCTCACCTAGGACAGATACTAGCACAGATACGCAGTATTTT. The encoded protein is CASSPRTDTSTDTQYF.

V gene TRBV12-5 combines with J gene TRBJ2-1, with TRBD2 matching over 11 bases. Germline CDR1 is LGHNT and CDR2 is FRNRAP. Trimming removed 2 bases from V and 5 bases from J; junction bases left unmatched: 5. CDR3 size: 16 residues. The CDR3 loop reads CASGLSGLAVHNEQFF. Written as DNA, the CDR3 is TGTGCTAGTGGTTTGTCGGGACTAGCGGTTCACAATGAGCAGTTCTTC.

The gene calls are TRBV7-9 and TRBJ2-7; 10 bases are shared with TRBD1. V shed 5 bases and J 6 bases; nucleotides not matched to a gene: 10. CDR3 length: 15 amino acids. Germline values: CDR1 SEHNR, CDR2 FQNEAQ (reference sequence). The CDR3 spells CASSRDRGSLIEQYF. CDR3 bases: TGTGCCAGCAGCCGGGACAGGGGTTCCCTCATCGAGCAGTACTTC.

This chain uses TRBV4-1 with TRBJ1-4; 8 bases fit TRBD1. V lost 5 bases, J lost 4 bases, and 9 bases stayed unmatched. The V gene's germline CDR1 is MGHRA and CDR2 YSYEKL. This CDR3 contains 16 residues. The CDR3 DNA reads TGCGCCAGCAGCACCCCCGGACAGGGCGTTAATGAAAAACTGTTTTTT. Translation gives CASSTPGQGVNEKLFF.

The gene calls are TRBV28 and TRBJ1-1; D possibly corresponds to TRBD1 (6 bases). Deletions cut 7 bases from V and 6 bases from J, with 15 bases between. This CDR3 has 13 residues. Germline-derived CDR1 and CDR2 are MDHEN and SYDVKM. The CDR3 loop reads CASTGTNFAEAFF. DNA for the CDR3: TGTGCCAGCACTGGGACAAATTTCGCTGAAGCTTTCTTT.

The chain combines TRBV6-1 with TRBJ1-3; 7 bases map to TRBD1. Germline V gives CDR1 MNHNS, CDR2 SASEGT. The CDR3 runs to 15 residues. Germline trimming cut 2 bases from V and 3 bases from J; bases unmatched to any gene: 4. CDR3 amino acids: CASSERGDSGNTIYF. The CDR3 DNA is TGTGCCAGCAGTGAAAGGGGGGACAGTGGAAACACCATATATTTT.

This sequence joins TRBV2 and TRBJ2-7; 10 nucleotides line up with TRBD1. CDR3 size: 14 residues. CDR1 and CDR2 from the germline V gene are SNHLY and FYNNEI. V lost 7 bases and J lost 5; bases outside the gene matches: 8. The chain's CDR3 is CASNRDRGYHEQYF. CDR3 in DNA: TGTGCCAGCAATCGGGACAGGGGTTACCACGAGCAGTACTTC.

V is TRBV6-5 and J is TRBJ2-1, with 7 nucleotides matching TRBD1. CDR1 and CDR2 (germline): MNHEY, SVGAGI. Unmatched junction bases numbered 4, after V lost 4 bases and J lost 4 bases. This CDR3 is built from 14 residues. The CDR3, as DNA: TGTGCCAGCAGTTCCCGGACAGGATACAATGAGCAGTTCTTC. It is translated as CASSSRTGYNEQFF.

This chain links TRBV7-2 with TRBJ2-7; the match to TRBD1 covers 8 bases. The CDR3 is 14 amino acids. Trimming took 5 bases from V and 9 from J; bases not matched to a gene: 12. CDR1 is SGHTA and CDR2 is FQGNSA in the germline V gene. The CDR3 reads CASSPGTGAIGQYF. Here the CDR3 DNA reads TGTGCCAGCAGCCCAGGGACAGGAGCTATCGGGCAGTACTTC. Full variable domain (outside the CDR3, taken from reference TRBV7-2 and TRBJ2-7): GAGVSQSPSNKVTEKGKDVELRCDPISGHTALYWYRQSLGQGLEFLIYFQGNSAPDKSGLPSDRFSAERTGGSVSTLTIQRTQQEDSAVYLCASSPGTGAIGQYFGPGTRLTVT.

The chain has TRBV11-2 and TRBJ2-5, with TRBD1 matching over 9 bases. TRBJ2-7 explains the end of the DNA better; the J call may be wrong. Germline values: CDR1 SGHAT, CDR2 FQNNGV. CDR3 length: 14 amino acids. The CDR3 reads CASSYGTGWDEQYF. Written as DNA, the CDR3 is TGTGCCAGCAGCTACGGGACAGGGTGGGACGAGCAGTACTTC.

V gene TRBV5-4 combines with J gene TRBJ2-7, with D possibly TRBD1 on 6 matching bases. Trimming pared 2 bases from V and 4 bases from J, leaving 19 bases between. CDR1 SGHNT and CDR2 YYREEE come from the germline V gene (reference sequence). This CDR3 contains 16 residues. Written as DNA, the CDR3 is TGTGCCAGCAGCTTTATGGGGGCGCCGGGGAATTACGAGCAGTACTTC. Translated, it gives CASSFMGAPGNYEQYF. The whole variable domain, remainder taken from reference TRBV5-4 and TRBJ2-7, is ETGVTQSPTHLIKTRGQQVTLRCSSQSGHNTVSWYQQALGQGPQFIFQYYREEENGRGNFPPRFSGLQFPNYSSELNVNALELDDSALYLCASSFMGAPGNYEQYFGPGTRLTVT.

This clone occurred once. V is TRBV19 and J is TRBJ1-4; no clear D. V lost 0 bases, J lost 6 bases, and 20 bases lay in between. The CDR3 contains 18 residues. Germline lookup yields CDR1 LNHDA and CDR2 SQIVND (reference sequence). CDR3 in DNA: TGTGCCAGTAGTATAGATCACATCGGGAGACAACCAGATGAAAAACTGTTTTTT. This codes for CASSIDHIGRQPDEKLFF.

V is TRBV5-1 and J is TRBJ1-1; no clear D gene. V lost 1 base, J lost 0 bases, and 16 bases lay in between. This CDR3 is built from 17 residues. Per the germline V gene, CDR1 is SGHRS and CDR2 is YFSETQ. The CDR3 DNA reads TGCGCCAGCAGCTTGCCCCCCGGAGTTAACATGAACACTGAAGCTTTCTTT. Its translation is CASSLPPGVNMNTEAFF.